The clone carrying this T cell receptor beta chain was recorded a few times. TCRdb used MiXCR to reprocess the 5' RACE reads, holding one entry per CDR3 protein. Of 500,000 to 650,000 distinct CDR3 sequences in the sample, roughly an eighth were seen once. This specimen belongs to a study of T cells after yellow fever vaccination. Study-wide background: SMART-Seq v4 Ultra Low Input served to prepare low-cell-number fractions.

The CDR3 is 15 amino acids. Trimming took 1 base from V and 3 from J; bases not matched to a gene: 5. CDR1 and CDR2 from the germline V gene are SGHRS and YFSETQ. The origin of this receptor is a man aged 25 to 40 who received the YFV17D yellow fever vaccine. The sequencing here drew on PBMCs, taken on the day of the yellow fever booster vaccination. This chain joins TRBV5-1 and TRBJ2-3, with 7 bases aligning to TRBD1. CDR3 coding DNA: TGCGCCAGCAGCTTGTCTAACAGGGGTACAGATACGCAGTATTTT. Its translation is CASSLSNRGTDTQYF.